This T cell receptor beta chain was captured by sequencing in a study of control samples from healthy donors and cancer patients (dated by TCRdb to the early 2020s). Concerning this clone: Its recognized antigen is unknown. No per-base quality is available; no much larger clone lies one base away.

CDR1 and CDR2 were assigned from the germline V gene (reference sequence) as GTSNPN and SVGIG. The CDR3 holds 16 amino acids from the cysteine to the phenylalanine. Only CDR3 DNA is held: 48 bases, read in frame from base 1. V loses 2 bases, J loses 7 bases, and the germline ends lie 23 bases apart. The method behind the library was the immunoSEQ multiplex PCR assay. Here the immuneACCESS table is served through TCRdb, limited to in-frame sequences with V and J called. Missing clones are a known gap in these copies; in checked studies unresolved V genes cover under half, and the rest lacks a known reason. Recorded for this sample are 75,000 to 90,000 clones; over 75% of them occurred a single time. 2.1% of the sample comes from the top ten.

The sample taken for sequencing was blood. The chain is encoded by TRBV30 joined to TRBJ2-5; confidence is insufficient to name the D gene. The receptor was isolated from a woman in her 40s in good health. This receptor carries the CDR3 CAWSPLSGEQLGTQYF. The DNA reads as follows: TGTGCCTGGAGTCCCTTGTCGGGCGAACAGTTGGGGACCCAGTACTTC.